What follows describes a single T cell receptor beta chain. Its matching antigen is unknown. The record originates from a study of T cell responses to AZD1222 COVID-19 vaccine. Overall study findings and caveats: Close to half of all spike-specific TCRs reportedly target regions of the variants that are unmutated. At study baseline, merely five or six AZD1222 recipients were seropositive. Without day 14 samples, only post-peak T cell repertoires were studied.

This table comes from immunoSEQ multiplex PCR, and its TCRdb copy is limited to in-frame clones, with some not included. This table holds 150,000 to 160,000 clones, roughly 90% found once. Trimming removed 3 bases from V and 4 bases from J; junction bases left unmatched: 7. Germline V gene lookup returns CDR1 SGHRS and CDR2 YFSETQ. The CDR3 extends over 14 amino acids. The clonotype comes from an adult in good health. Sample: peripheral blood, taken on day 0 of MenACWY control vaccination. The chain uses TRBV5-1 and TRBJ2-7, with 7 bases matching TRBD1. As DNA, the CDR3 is TGCGCCAGCAGCTCGGGGACAGTAGGGTACGAGCAGTACTTC. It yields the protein CASSSGTVGYEQYF.